What follows describes a single T cell receptor beta chain. There is no known antigen for this receptor. Base qualities were left out, and no much larger clone turns up one base away. The entry originates in a study of CD8+ T cells in alopecia areata listed by TCRdb under 2018. With regard to the full study: Treated patients were enrolled in an open-label pilot trial of oral tofacitinib, 5 to 10 mg twice daily, for moderate-to-severe alopecia areata. Tofacitinib was administered for 6 to 18 months, and 6 months of follow-up off drug were then conducted to assess delayed response and recurrence. TCRbeta CDR3 regions were amplified by immunoSEQ multiplex PCR with 35 Vbeta forward and 13 Jbeta reverse primers. The study used high-throughput TCRbeta sequencing to examine T cell clonal expansion in alopecia areata, in both the C3H/HeJ mouse model and human patients. The RNA source kit depended on sample type: the PAXgene miRNA kit for fixed scalp, the miRNeasy kit for PBMCs, and the RNeasy kit for mouse skin. On the human side, TCRbeta sequencing was run on scalp tissue and on sorted CD4+ and CD8+ peripheral blood T cells from healthy controls and from alopecia areata patients with either patchy or totalis/universalis disease. Tofacitinib-treated patients had biopsies at baseline and at 4 and 24 weeks of treatment, with a later scalp biopsy in several patients. Scalp clonality was compared among normal scalp (n=4), patchy alopecia areata scalp (n=8), and alopecia totalis/universalis scalp (n=8). Results and caveats for the whole study, not just this receptor: Compared with normal scalp, lesional scalp, particularly in alopecia totalis/universalis, had higher clonality and more expanded CD8+ clones, which suggests antigenic drive. Shared TCR sequences between patients were less evident than in mice, which may be partly attributable to HLA diversity in the patient population. Unlike mouse skin, which is dominated by gammadelta T cells, normal human skin has resident alphabeta T cells that are also sequenced, and this complicates analysis of the scalp TCR repertoire.

CDR1 SGHRS and CDR2 YFSETQ were looked up in the germline V gene. Taken from cysteine to phenylalanine, the CDR3 has 16 residues. Of all the DNA, just the CDR3 is kept, 48 bases in frame from base 1. V is pruned by 1 base and J by 4 bases, leaving 8 bases of the junction without a gene match. Preparation of the library involved the immunoSEQ multiplex PCR assay. To provide template for TCR sequencing, every sample had RNA extracted and reverse transcribed into cDNA. First-strand cDNA was synthesized with SuperScript III using a 2:1 mix of oligo-dT and random hexamers. Amplification bias was assessed with a synthetic immune receptor repertoire, and residual bias was removed computationally. On the authors' methods: Raw reads were preprocessed to remove errors, and CDR3 was defined by IMGT conventions from the conserved cysteine to phenylalanine. Clonality was computed by normalizing Shannon entropy by log2 of the number of productive unique TCRs and subtracting the result from 1. CD4 or CD8 identity of scalp clones was inferred by cross-referencing scalp TCRbeta sequences with sorted blood CD4 and CD8 repertoires. What TCRdb holds here is the immuneACCESS table cut down to in-frame rearrangements. Part of the clones is not present; checked against another copy, under half of the missing clones reflect an unresolved V gene, and the others are unexplained. V, J and clone size are taken as reported in that table, and D and trimming were inferred from the DNA itself. The sample contains 140,000 to 150,000 clones, more than 40% of them found a single time. The ten most abundant clones make up about 6.4% of the sample.

Lesional scalp punch biopsies and peripheral blood were obtained from alopecia areata patients. PBMCs were separated by density centrifugation and stained for CD3, CD4 and CD8, after which CD4+ and CD8+ T cells were sorted on a FACSAria. This sequence was found in a human donor with alopecia areata. The chain links TRBV5-1 with TRBJ1-1; TRBD1 aligns with 9 central bases. What was sequenced was CD4+ T cells sorted from blood. CDR3 loop: CASSLTGQGSGTEAFF. In nucleotides, the sequence is TGCGCCAGCAGCTTGACGGGACAGGGAAGTGGCACTGAAGCTTTCTTT.